These 21 T cell receptor beta chains share one sample of origin, sequenced in a study of shared clonotypes between healthy human individuals. Naive CD8 cells, CD45RO-negative and positively selected for CCR7, excluded terminally differentiated effector memory CD45RA+ cells. The table came from immunoSEQ multiplex PCR; TCRdb's copy has only in-frame clones and leaves some out. There are roughly 2,000,000 clones in the sample; about 94% occur only once, and around 1.7% lies in the top ten. Sequenced: naive CD8+ T cells from PBMCs. The receptors shown here come from a man aged 18 to 30 in good health. Some clones in this sample may be carry-over from other donors' samples.

The V gene is TRBV10-2, the J gene TRBJ2-7, with a weak D call TRBD2 (5 bases). CDR1 and CDR2 (germline): WSHSY, SAAADI. Trimming stripped 3 bases from V and 5 bases from J, with 8 bases between. The CDR3 is made up of 12 amino acids. The CDR3 DNA is TGCGCCAGCAGTGACCTAGCCGACGAGCAGTACTTC. As protein: CASSDLADEQYF.

The rearrangement uses TRBV5-1 and TRBJ1-1, with 8 positions matching TRBD1. V lost 2 bases and J lost 8; bases outside the gene matches: 2. The germline gives CDR1 SGHRS, CDR2 YFSETQ. CDR3 length: 12 residues. The CDR3 nucleotides are TGCGCCAGCAGCTTCCGGACAGGGGAAGCTTTCTTT. This gives the protein CASSFRTGEAFF.

This rearrangement joins TRBV2 to TRBJ2-7; D may correspond to TRBD1 or TRBD2 (5 bases each). Germline CDR1 is SNHLY and CDR2 is FYNNEI. This CDR3 has 13 residues. The V end was cut by 1 base, the J end by 4 bases, with 8 bases between. The CDR3 nucleotides are TGTGCCAGCAGTGAAGGAGGGGTATACGAGCAGTACTTC. Translation gives CASSEGGVYEQYF.

The chain recombines TRBV15 with TRBJ1-4; the D gene is possibly TRBD1 (6 bases). Trimming pared 1 base from V and 8 bases from J, leaving 14 bases between. In germline, CDR1 is LNHNV, CDR2 YYDKDF (reference sequence). The CDR3 runs to 15 residues. DNA for the CDR3: TGTGCCACCAGCAGAGGTTTGGGGGGCAGAGAAAAACTGTTTTTT. This codes for CATSRGLGGREKLFF.

Concerning this clone: Its ends do not fully match the called genes, so a read error is possible. The chain has TRBV7-2 and TRBJ2-7; tentatively, D is TRBD2 (6 bases). In germline, CDR1 is SGHTA, CDR2 FQGNSA. The CDR3 sequence is 13 residues long. The chain's CDR3 is CASGLGGGYEQYF. For the CDR3, the DNA is TGTGCCAGCGGCTTGGGGGGAGGCTACGAGCAGTACTTC.

A remark on this clone: The identical CDR3 is also encoded by other nucleotide sequences in the sample. The J gene is TRBJ2-1, the V gene TRBV28; 10 bases map to TRBD2. Germline CDR1 MDHEN, CDR2 SYDVKM. The CDR3 consists of 15 residues. J was trimmed by 4 bases and V by 6 bases; bases with no gene match: 6. CDR3 in amino acids: CASSQGLADYNEQFF. CDR3 nucleotide sequence: TGTGCCAGCAGCCAAGGACTAGCGGATTACAATGAGCAGTTCTTC.

In this sample, this clone turned up once. The chain is built from TRBV5-4 and TRBJ2-7; D possibly corresponds to TRBD1 (6 bases). V shed 4 bases and J shed 4 bases, with 15 bases lying between them. There are 14 residues in the CDR3. From germline, CDR1 is SGHNT and CDR2 YYREEE (reference sequence). The CDR3 DNA reads TGTGCCAGCAGCCACGACAGGTCTCGATACGAGCAGTACTTC. Amino acid sequence: CASSHDRSRYEQYF.

Regarding this clone: Other DNA sequences within the sample encode an identical CDR3. The chain is built from TRBV19 and TRBJ2-7, with TRBD2 as a possible D gene (5 bases). The V and J ends lost 3 bases and 4 bases respectively, with 10 bases between them. Germline CDR1 LNHDA, CDR2 SQIVND (reference sequence). The CDR3 runs 13 residues. As DNA, the CDR3 is TGTGCCAGTAGTATTGGTCGGGGATACGAGCAGTACTTC. As protein: CASSIGRGYEQYF.

The genes are TRBV5-6 and TRBJ1-3; D gene ambiguous. This CDR3 has 15 residues. Germline assignment: CDR1 SGHDT and CDR2 YYEEEE. V shed 4 bases and J shed 0 bases, with 11 bases lying between them. The DNA for the CDR3 is TGTGCCAGCAGCCTGACCGTCAACTCTGGAAACACCATATATTTT. Protein sequence: CASSLTVNSGNTIYF.

Concerning this clone itself: Other DNA sequences from this sample encode an identical CDR3 as well. The chain links TRBV18 to TRBJ2-7, with D tentatively TRBD1 (6 bases). This CDR3 has 14 residues. Germline CDR1 reads KGHSH; CDR2 reads LQKENI. V lost 3 bases and J 2 bases, leaving 11 bases between the germline ends. CDR3 in DNA: TGTGCCAGCTCACCGGACAGAGGAACCTACGAGCAGTACTTC. Its protein is CASSPDRGTYEQYF. Filled out from reference TRBV18 and TRBJ2-7, the complete variable domain reads NAGVMQNPRHLVRRRGQEARLRCSPMKGHSHVYWYRQLPEEGLKFMVYLQKENIIDESGMPKERFSAEFPKEGPSILRIQQVVRGDSAAYFCASSPDRGTYEQYFGPGTRLTVT.

The chain recombines TRBV27 with TRBJ2-3, with a tentative D call TRBD2 (5 bases). Germline loops: CDR1 MNHEY, CDR2 SMNVEV (reference sequence). The CDR3 runs 18 residues. V was cut by 0 bases and J by 6 bases, with 22 bases left in between. Here the CDR3 DNA reads TGTGCCAGCAGTTTATCTATCCCAGCAACCGGGGAAGGGGATACGCAGTATTTT. This codes for CASSLSIPATGEGDTQYF.

This clone was observed a single time. The genes are TRBV9 and TRBJ1-1, with TRBD1 matching 9 bases. In germline, CDR1 is SGDLS, CDR2 YYNGEE. The CDR3 is made up of 16 amino acids. V lost 3 bases and J lost 0; bases outside the gene matches: 6. The CDR3 sequence: CASSEGQGFMNTEAFF. Here the CDR3 DNA reads TGTGCCAGCAGCGAAGGACAGGGGTTCATGAACACTGAAGCTTTCTTT. The full variable domain, with the rest looked up from reference TRBV9 and TRBJ1-1, is DSGVTQTPKHLITATGQRVTLRCSPRSGDLSVYWYQQSLDQGLQFLIQYYNGEERAKGNILERFSAQQFPDLHSELNLSSLELGDSALYFCASSEGQGFMNTEAFFGQGTRLTVV.

The table lists this clone with a count of one. This sequence joins TRBV28 and TRBJ1-1; the match to TRBD1 covers 9 bases. The ends lost 3 bases at V and 1 base at J; junction bases unmatched: 3. The CDR3 contains 15 residues. In germline, CDR1 is MDHEN, CDR2 SYDVKM. The CDR3 is CASSFAGQGNTEAFF. In DNA form, the CDR3 reads TGTGCCAGCAGTTTTGCGGGACAGGGGAACACTGAAGCTTTCTTT.

The chain combines TRBV9 with TRBJ2-2; D is undetermined. The germline V gene has CDR1 SGDLS and CDR2 YYNGEE. The CDR3 has 13 amino acids. V shed 4 bases and J shed 7 bases, with 11 bases lying between them. The CDR3 is CASSPPPGGELFF. CDR3 nucleotide sequence: TGTGCCAGCAGCCCCCCCCCGGGCGGGGAGCTGTTTTTT.

The chain recombines TRBV7-6 with TRBJ2-7; the D gene is possibly TRBD2 (5 bases). The CDR3 has 15 amino acids. The V end was cut by 1 base, the J end by 2 bases, with 12 bases between. Germline loops: CDR1 SGHVS, CDR2 FNYEAQ. This CDR3 reads CASSLVSGATYEQYF. The DNA for the CDR3 is TGTGCCAGCAGCTTAGTAAGCGGAGCAACCTACGAGCAGTACTTC.

Of note for this clone: Other DNA sequences from this sample encode an identical CDR3 as well. J is TRBJ1-5 and V is TRBV27, with D hard to call. CDR1 and CDR2 (germline): MNHEY, SMNVEV (reference sequence). V was pared by 2 bases and J by 4 bases, with 9 bases between. The CDR3 is made up of 14 amino acids. DNA of the CDR3: TGTGCCAGCAGTTTACGTGGGTTTAATCAGCCCCAGCATTTT. Protein product: CASSLRGFNQPQHF.

The rearrangement links TRBV29-1 to TRBJ2-5; TRBD1 or TRBD2 may be the D gene (7 bases each). Germline V gene sequence: CDR1 SQVTM, CDR2 ANQGSEA. The CDR3 spans 12 residues. V was pared by 6 bases and J by 11 bases, with 19 bases between. CDR3 nucleotide sequence: TGCAGCGTACCCGGACAGGCGGGGGAGCAGTACTTC. Translation gives CSVPGQAGEQYF.

This chain connects TRBV7-2 to TRBJ1-2, with a weak D call TRBD1 (5 bases). Trimming took 5 bases from V and 4 from J, leaving 20 bases between them. Germline-derived CDR1 and CDR2 are SGHTA and FQGNSA. This CDR3 has 16 residues. In nucleotides, the CDR3 is TGTGCCAGCAGCGCGAGGTCGGGGCTCGTGAGCTATGGCTACACCTTC. Amino acid sequence: CASSARSGLVSYGYTF. The full variable domain, with the rest looked up from reference TRBV7-2 and TRBJ1-2, is GAGVSQSPSNKVTEKGKDVELRCDPISGHTALYWYRQSLGQGLEFLIYFQGNSAPDKSGLPSDRFSAERTGGSVSTLTIQRTQQEDSAVYLCASSARSGLVSYGYTFGSGTRLTVV.

V gene TRBV14 combines with J gene TRBJ2-7; 7 nucleotides align to TRBD1. The V and J ends lost 4 bases and 5 bases, in that order; junction bases with no gene match: 8. CDR3 length: 14 amino acids. CDR1 and CDR2 (germline): SGHDN, FVKESK. CDR3 nucleotides: TGTGCCAGCAGCCCCCGGACAGGCCGAAACGAGCAGTACTTC. Translated, it gives CASSPRTGRNEQYF.

The J gene is TRBJ1-2, the V gene TRBV9, with D possibly matching TRBD1 (5 bases). Trimming removed 0 bases at V and 1 base at J, with 13 bases between. The germline gives CDR1 SGDLS, CDR2 YYNGEE. This CDR3 is built from 16 residues. The DNA of the CDR3 is TGTGCCAGCAGCGTAGACCCTACGACAGATAACTATGGCTACACCTTC. This gives the protein CASSVDPTTDNYGYTF. Complete variable domain (other parts from reference TRBV9 and TRBJ1-2): DSGVTQTPKHLITATGQRVTLRCSPRSGDLSVYWYQQSLDQGLQFLIQYYNGEERAKGNILERFSAQQFPDLHSELNLSSLELGDSALYFCASSVDPTTDNYGYTFGSGTRLTVV.

This chain connects TRBV7-8 to TRBJ2-1; D unclear. The CDR3 is 15 residues long. The germline CDR1 and CDR2 sequences are SGHVS and FQNEAQ. V gave up 5 bases and J gave up 1 base, with 12 bases separating them. Here the CDR3 reads CASSHPAQSYNEQFF. The DNA of the CDR3 is TGTGCCAGCAGCCACCCCGCCCAGTCCTACAATGAGCAGTTCTTC.